This T cell receptor (beta chain) derives from a study of blood T cell repertoires in COVID-19. Trimming removed 8 bases from V and 7 bases from J; junction bases left unmatched: 11. CDR1 SGHVS and CDR2 FQNEAQ come from the germline V gene. The CDR3 totals 15 residues. Using immunoSEQ multiplex PCR, the repertoire was profiled, and TCRdb retains in-frame clones only, with some absent. Altogether 100,000 or so clones are present, approximately 78% being singletons, with the ten largest covering 7.5% to 10%. The chain combines TRBV7-8 with TRBJ2-2; 9 bases map to TRBD2. This TCR came from a man aged 55 to 70 with active or convalescent COVID-19. The source material was peripheral blood. Here the CDR3 reads CASAIAGVGDGELFF. In DNA form, the CDR3 reads TGTGCCAGCGCTATAGCGGGAGTGGGGGACGGGGAGCTGTTTTTT.